This T cell receptor beta chain was identified in a study of Graves' ophthalmopathy and Graves' hyperthyroidism. Beta-chain TCR CDR3 regions were amplified from RNA transcripts. The workflow started with a first-round RT-PCR run with HTBI primers and then moved on to a second-round multiplex PCR. TCRdb reprocessed the multiplex PCR reads with MiXCR, giving one entry per CDR3 protein. The table includes 500,000 to 800,000 distinct CDR3 sequences, about 40% detected once. Whole-study results and caveats: Most thyroid-expanded clonotypes exceeding 0.001 frequency were also found in blood.

Other autoimmune diseases, uncontrolled infections, pregnancy or lactation led to the exclusion of patients. As diagnostic evidence, clinical symptoms, serum thyroxine, TRAb, thyroid ultrasound and orbital computed tomography were relied upon. Concerning this clonotype itself: What it binds is not known.

V lost 0 bases to trimming and J lost 9 bases, with 8 bases between them. Germline V lookup: CDR1 ENHRY, CDR2 SYGVKD. This CDR3 comprises 12 residues. The chain has TRBV10-3 and TRBJ2-5, with D hard to call. The sequence derives from an adult man with Graves' ophthalmopathy. The source material was peripheral blood. The CDR3 is CAISESDQPQYF. DNA for the CDR3: TGTGCCATCAGTGAGTCTGATCAGCCCCAGTACTTC.